These 25 T cell receptor beta chains came from one sample sequenced in a study of vaccination and CD4 T cells after COVID-19. As for time point: late sampling 161 to 241 days after vaccination in a few convalescent patients. One entry per CDR3 protein, called by TCRdb with MiXCR from the PCR reads. Of some 26,000 distinct CDR3 sequences listed, 51% are singletons. This material consisted of CD4+ T cells from blood, taken about 7 months after SARS-CoV-2 vaccination. These receptors were obtained from a human donor who had recovered from COVID-19.

This clonotype was found a few times. The chain carries TRBV24-1 and TRBJ2-5; TRBD1 aligns across 10 bases. From germline, CDR1 is KGHDR and CDR2 SFDVKD. This CDR3 is 13 amino acids long. The J segment lost 5 bases and the V segment lost 9 bases, leaving 5 bases of the junction unmatched. The CDR3 DNA is TGTGCCACCGCGGGACAGGGGACGGAGACCCAGTACTTC. Translating it yields CATAGQGTETQYF.

This clonotype was counted only a few times. The rearrangement joins TRBV20-1 to TRBJ2-5; 10 nucleotides match TRBD1. This CDR3 is 14 amino acids long. Per germline, CDR1 DFQATT and CDR2 SNEGSKA (reference sequence). Trimming took 6 bases from V and 4 from J; bases not matched to a gene: 8. CDR3 region: CSAPRDRGGETQYF. The CDR3 DNA sequence: TGCAGTGCCCCGAGGGACAGGGGAGGAGAGACCCAGTACTTC.

The rearrangement links TRBV7-6 to TRBJ2-3; 11 bases are shared with TRBD2. This CDR3 contains 17 residues. The germline V gene encodes CDR1 SGHVS and CDR2 FNYEAQ. J lost 4 bases, V lost 5 bases, and 11 bases had no gene match. DNA for the CDR3: TGTGCCAGCAGCGAGATCCCCTTAGCGGGAGGGGCAGATACGCAGTATTTT. It translates to CASSEIPLAGGADTQYF.

This clonotype was counted a few times. V is TRBV7-9 and J is TRBJ1-6, with D possibly TRBD1 on 5 matching bases. The CDR3 is 17 amino acids. Germline V lookup: CDR1 SEHNR, CDR2 FQNEAQ (reference sequence). Deletions cut 5 bases from V and 2 bases from J, with 16 bases between. CDR3 in amino acids: CASSPSVGGTYNSPLHF. The CDR3 DNA sequence: TGTGCCAGCAGCCCGAGCGTCGGGGGAACCTATAATTCACCCCTCCACTTT.

The genes are TRBV6-5 and TRBJ1-2, with TRBD1 matching 9 bases. The CDR3 runs to 16 residues. V lost 4 bases and J lost 0; bases outside the gene matches: 6. Germline CDR1 and CDR2: MNHEY and SVGAGI. The CDR3 DNA reads as TGTGCCAGCAGTTGGGGACAGGGTCGGGCTAACTATGGCTACACCTTC. Translation gives CASSWGQGRANYGYTF.

The rearrangement links TRBV27 to TRBJ1-6, with 7 bases that match TRBD1. With 7 bases clipped from V and 18 bases from J, the junction kept 24 bases outside the gene matches. CDR1 and CDR2 (germline): MNHEY, SMNVEV (reference sequence). The CDR3 has 16 amino acids. The CDR3 sequence: CASNSIRQGYNSLPHF. CDR3 nucleotide sequence: TGTGCCAGCAATTCCATCCGACAGGGCTATAATTCACTCCCCCACTTT.

This clonotype was seen more than once but under ten times. V gene TRBV2 combines with J gene TRBJ2-3; D is undetermined. Germline CDR1 SNHLY, CDR2 FYNNEI. Trimming stripped 6 bases from V and 0 bases from J, with 7 bases between. The length of the CDR3 is 13 residues. The CDR3 nucleotides are TGTGCCAGCAGGGTGTCTAGCACAGATACGCAGTATTTT. Protein sequence: CASRVSSTDTQYF.

The chain is built from TRBV28 and TRBJ1-2; D call uncertain. Germline lookup yields CDR1 MDHEN and CDR2 SYDVKM. V was shortened by 3 bases and J by 3 bases, with 17 bases between the two germline ends. This CDR3 comprises 16 residues. CDR3 coding DNA: TGTGCCAGCAGTTTGTCGGGCTTGGGCGAGGACTATGGCTACACCTTC. Amino acids: CASSLSGLGEDYGYTF.

The rearrangement links TRBV27 to TRBJ2-1; 7 positions agree with TRBD1. The CDR3 loop spans 16 amino acids. J lost 2 bases, V lost 3 bases, and 7 bases had no gene match. Germline assignment: CDR1 MNHEY and CDR2 SMNVEV (reference sequence). The DNA for the CDR3 is TGTGCCAGCAGTTTCGTCGCAGGGGGAGCCTACAATGAGCAGTTCTTC. This codes for CASSFVAGGAYNEQFF.

V is TRBV7-9 and J is TRBJ2-3; TRBD2 might be the D (6 bases). CDR1 is SEHNR, CDR2 FQNEAQ, per germline (reference sequence). This CDR3 contains 14 residues. Deletions cut 3 bases from V and 3 bases from J, with 10 bases between. The CDR3 spells CASSFGLSTDTQYF. For the CDR3, the DNA is TGTGCCAGCAGCTTCGGACTATCGACAGATACGCAGTATTTT.

This clonotype was recorded a few times. In nucleotides, the CDR3 is TGTGCCAGCAGCGGGGGAGGACAGGGATCCTACGAGCAGTACTTC. Translation gives CASSGGGQGSYEQYF. The V gene is TRBV7-9, the J gene TRBJ2-7; the match to TRBD1 covers 8 bases. The V segment lost 5 bases and the J segment 1 base; nucleotides outside the gene matches: 7. Germline V gene lookup returns CDR1 SEHNR and CDR2 FQNEAQ (reference sequence). This CDR3 has 15 amino acids. Drawing the rest from reference TRBV7-9 and TRBJ2-7, the complete variable domain is DTGVSQNPRHKITKRGQNVTFRCDPISEHNRLYWYRQTLGQGPEFLTYFQNEAQLEKSRLLSDRFSAERPKGSFSTLEIQRTEQGDSAMYLCASSGGGQGSYEQYFGPGTRLTVT.

CDR3 protein: CSATDILTYEQYF. The CDR3 DNA reads as TGCAGTGCTACGGACATCTTAACGTACGAGCAGTACTTC. The chain has TRBV20-1 and TRBJ2-7; D perhaps matches TRBD1 (5 bases). The CDR3 spans 13 residues. V was shortened by 4 bases and J by 4 bases, with 14 bases between the two germline ends. Germline values: CDR1 DFQATT, CDR2 SNEGSKA (reference sequence).

A few counts support this clonotype. The chain has TRBV6-1 and TRBJ1-2, with D maybe TRBD1 (5 bases). Germline lookup yields CDR1 MNHNS and CDR2 SASEGT. The CDR3 has 13 amino acids. Between the trimmed V and J ends, which lost 5 bases and 2 bases, there was a span of 9 bases. The CDR3 protein is CASSTGRNYGYTF. Written as DNA, the CDR3 is TGTGCCAGCAGTACAGGACGGAACTATGGCTACACCTTC.

This clonotype occurred a few times. The rearrangement links TRBV6-1 to TRBJ1-5; D remains ambiguous. This CDR3 is built from 12 residues. V shed 5 bases and J shed 6 bases, with 8 bases lying between them. Germline V lookup: CDR1 MNHNS, CDR2 SASEGT. CDR3 region: CASSPPGQPQHF. The DNA of the CDR3 is TGTGCCAGCAGTCCCCCAGGTCAGCCCCAGCATTTT.

The V gene is TRBV20-1, the J gene TRBJ2-7; a possible D gene is TRBD1 (5 bases). The CDR3 loop spans 11 amino acids. The germline V and J ends were trimmed by 3 bases and 4 bases, with 7 bases remaining between them. Germline loops: CDR1 DFQATT, CDR2 SNEGSKA (reference sequence). The CDR3 protein is CSARDKYEQYF. CDR3 DNA: TGCAGTGCTAGGGACAAGTACGAGCAGTACTTC.

This chain links TRBV11-2 with TRBJ2-5; D not resolved. Trimming took 1 base from V and 5 from J, leaving 8 bases between them. Germline V gene sequence: CDR1 SGHAT, CDR2 FQNNGV. CDR3 length equals 13 residues. The CDR3 DNA sequence: TGTGCCAGCAGCTTAGTCCTTGGGGAGACCCAGTACTTC. Amino acids: CASSLVLGETQYF.

The genes are TRBV28 and TRBJ1-5; 11 nucleotides line up with TRBD1. V shed 4 bases and J 9 bases; nucleotides not matched to a gene: 5. Germline V CDR1 and CDR2: MDHEN, SYDVKM. This CDR3 contains 14 residues. CDR3 nucleotide sequence: TGTGCCAGCAGTTGGGACAGGGGGGTTCCGCCCCAGCATTTT. It encodes CASSWDRGVPPQHF.

J is TRBJ1-1 and V is TRBV7-8; the D is unclear. V lost 1 base, J lost 8 bases, and 5 bases lay in between. This CDR3 region has 11 residues. The germline V gene has CDR1 SGHVS and CDR2 FQNEAQ. CDR3 DNA: TGTGCCAGCAGCTTAGAGAGGGAAGCTTTCTTT. This encodes CASSLEREAFF.

The rearrangement joins TRBV4-3 to TRBJ1-1; D is perhaps TRBD1 (6 bases). There are 14 residues in the CDR3. Trimming pared 0 bases from V and 6 bases from J, leaving 11 bases between. Germline V CDR1 and CDR2: LGHNA, YSLEER. This chain's CDR3 is CASSQDLGGPEAFF. CDR3 DNA: TGCGCCAGCAGCCAAGATCTTGGGGGCCCTGAAGCTTTCTTT.

This clonotype has more than one count but fewer than ten. The chain employs TRBV20-1 and TRBJ2-1; possibly TRBD2 for D (6 bases). The CDR3 has 15 amino acids. V was trimmed by 1 base and J by 4 bases, leaving 14 bases between them. The germline V gene has CDR1 DFQATT and CDR2 SNEGSKA (reference sequence). Written as DNA, the CDR3 is TGCAGTGCTAGAGGGATGGCGGGACCGTACAATGAGCAGTTCTTC. This codes for CSARGMAGPYNEQFF.

CDR3 sequence: CASSLQDTQYF. CDR3 nucleotides: TGTGCCAGCAGCTTACAAGATACGCAGTATTTT. V and J are TRBV7-8 and TRBJ2-3; D gene unclear. The V gene's germline CDR1 is SGHVS and CDR2 FQNEAQ. V was shortened by 2 bases and J by 5 bases, with 2 bases between the two germline ends. CDR3 length: 11 residues.

This clonotype turned up a few times. The chain employs TRBV6-2 or TRBV6-3 and TRBJ2-5; D might be TRBD2 (6 bases). This CDR3 is 15 amino acids long. In germline, CDR1 is MNHEY, CDR2 SVGEGT. V dropped 7 bases and J dropped 5 bases, with 20 bases sitting between them. The CDR3 region is CASTPGRLGWETQYF. In DNA form, the CDR3 reads TGTGCCAGCACCCCTGGGAGGCTTGGCTGGGAGACCCAGTACTTC.

The rearrangement joins TRBV20-1 to TRBJ2-3, with 12 bases lining up with TRBD2. Germline assignment: CDR1 DFQATT and CDR2 SNEGSKA (reference sequence). V trimming: 3 bases; J trimming: 6 bases; junction bases outside the gene matches: 1. The CDR3 is 13 amino acids. CDR3 bases: TGCAGTGCTAGTCTAGCGGGAGGGGATACGCAGTATTTT. Protein sequence: CSASLAGGDTQYF.

The rearrangement uses TRBV20-1 and TRBJ1-1; D is perhaps TRBD1 (6 bases). The CDR3 runs to 15 residues. V lost 6 bases and J lost 4, with 21 bases in between. The germline V gene has CDR1 DFQATT and CDR2 SNEGSKA (reference sequence). The CDR3, as DNA: TGCAGTGCCTCCGCCCCATCCACAGGGCGCACTGAAGCTTTCTTT. Its protein is CSASAPSTGRTEAFF.

J is TRBJ2-1 and V is TRBV28, with D uncertain. CDR1 is MDHEN and CDR2 is SYDVKM in the germline V gene. The CDR3 is 15 residues long. V shed 5 bases and J shed 0 bases, with 11 bases lying between them. The CDR3 protein is CASSVLLSSYNEQFF. In DNA, the CDR3 is TGTGCCAGCAGTGTTTTACTGAGCTCCTACAATGAGCAGTTCTTC.